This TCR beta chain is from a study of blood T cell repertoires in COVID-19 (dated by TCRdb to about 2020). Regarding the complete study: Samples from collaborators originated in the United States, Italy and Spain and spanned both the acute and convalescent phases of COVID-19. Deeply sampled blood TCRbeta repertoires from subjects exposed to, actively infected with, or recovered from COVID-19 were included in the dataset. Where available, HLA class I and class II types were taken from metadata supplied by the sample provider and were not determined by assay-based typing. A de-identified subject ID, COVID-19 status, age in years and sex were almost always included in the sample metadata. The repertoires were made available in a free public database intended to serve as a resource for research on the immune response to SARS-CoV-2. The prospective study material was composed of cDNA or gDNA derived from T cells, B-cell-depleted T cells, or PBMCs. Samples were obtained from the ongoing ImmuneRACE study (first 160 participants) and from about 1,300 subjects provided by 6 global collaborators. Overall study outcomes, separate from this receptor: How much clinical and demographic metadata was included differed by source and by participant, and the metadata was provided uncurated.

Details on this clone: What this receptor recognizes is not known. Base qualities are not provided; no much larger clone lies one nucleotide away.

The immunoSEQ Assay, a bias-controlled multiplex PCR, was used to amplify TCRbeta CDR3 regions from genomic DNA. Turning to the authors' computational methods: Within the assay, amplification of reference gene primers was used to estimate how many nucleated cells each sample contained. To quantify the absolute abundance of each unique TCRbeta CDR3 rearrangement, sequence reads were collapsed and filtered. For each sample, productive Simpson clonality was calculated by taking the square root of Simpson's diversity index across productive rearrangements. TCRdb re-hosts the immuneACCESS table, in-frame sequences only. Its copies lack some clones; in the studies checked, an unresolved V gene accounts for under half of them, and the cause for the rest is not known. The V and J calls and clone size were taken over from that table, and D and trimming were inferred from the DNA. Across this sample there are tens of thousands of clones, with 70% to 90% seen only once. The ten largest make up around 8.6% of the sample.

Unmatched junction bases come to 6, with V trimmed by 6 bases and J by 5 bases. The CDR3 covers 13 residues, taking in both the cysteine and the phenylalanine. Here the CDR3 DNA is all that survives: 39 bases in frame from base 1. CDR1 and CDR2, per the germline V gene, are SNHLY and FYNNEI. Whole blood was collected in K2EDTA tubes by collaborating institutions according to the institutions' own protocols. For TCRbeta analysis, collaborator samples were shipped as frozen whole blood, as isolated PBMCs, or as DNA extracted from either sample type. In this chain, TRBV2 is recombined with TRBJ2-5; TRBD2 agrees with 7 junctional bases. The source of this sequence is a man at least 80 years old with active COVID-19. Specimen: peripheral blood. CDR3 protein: CASRRTGGETQYF. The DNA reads TGTGCCAGCAGGCGAACCGGGGGGGAGACCCAGTACTTC.